The sequence of this T cell receptor beta chain was determined in a study of response to subunit inactivated influenza vaccine. Points from the study as a whole: Authors suggested that a seasonal influenza vaccination recruits few new T cells each time.

V lost 9 bases to trimming and J lost 8 bases, with 16 bases between them. This CDR3 is built from 12 residues. CDR1 is MNHEY, CDR2 SVGEGT, per germline. From the RT-PCR reads, TCRdb called clonotypes with MiXCR, one entry per CDR3 protein. The sample lists 250,000 to 350,000 distinct CDR3 sequences, about 20% occurring once. This clonotype was seen only a few times. What it binds is unknown. This chain joins TRBV6-2 or TRBV6-3 and TRBJ1-1; perhaps TRBD1 as D (6 bases). This receptor was identified in a man between 45 and 75 years old who received an inactivated influenza vaccine. This specimen was PBMCs from blood, taken less than 22 months after vaccination. CDR3 sequence (DNA): TGTGCCAGTTCTACCCAGGGGCTCGAAGCTTTCTTT. Its translation is CASSTQGLEAFF.